Listed below are T cell receptor beta chains from one sample, sequenced in a study of molecular identifiers for immune sequencing clone quantification. MiXCR, applied by TCRdb to the PCR reads, yields one record per CDR3 protein. Of some 590,000 distinct CDR3 sequences in the sample, over 25% were seen once. Input material: naive CD8+ T cells from blood, with Jurkat cell RNA spiked in. The receptors originated from a human donor in good health. Some libraries in this study had Jurkat cell RNA spiked in. CDR3s include the opening cysteine and the closing phenylalanine or tryptophan. Fields, in order: V gene, D gene, J gene, clone size, CDR3 protein, CDR3 DNA. D genes are given only for firm matches. Clone size is stated in some rows and not others, as once, few, many or a class when expanded.

TRBV4-3	-	TRBJ2-1	-	CASSQDQGPRYRAPFF	TGCGCCAGCAGCCAAGATCAGGGGCCCCGATATAGGGCGCCGTTCTTC
TRBV7-3	-	TRBJ2-2	-	CASSLNSGGTVTGELFF	TGTGCCAGCAGCTTAAATTCTGGCGGGACGGTCACCGGGGAGCTGTTTTTT
TRBV4-3	-	TRBJ2-7	many	CASSQEAVSGDTYEQYF	TGCGCCAGCAGCCAAGAGGCTGTGTCAGGGGACACCTACGAGCAGTACTTC
TRBV7-9	TRBD1	TRBJ1-1	-	CASSLIAGGIGTEAFF	TGTGCCAGCAGCTTAATTGCAGGGGGCATCGGCACTGAAGCTTTCTTT
TRBV9	-	TRBJ1-1	-	CISSVGGNTEAFF	TGTATTAGCAGCGTAGGAGGGAACACTGAAGCTTTCTTT
TRBV12-3/TRBV12-4	-	TRBJ1-1	-	CASSQRRTEAFF	TGTGCCAGCAGCCAAAGGAGGACTGAAGCTTTCTTT
TRBV29-1	-	TRBJ1-2	-	CSVEEERVEGYTF	TGCAGCGTTGAAGAGGAAAGGGTTGAGGGCTACACCTTC
TRBV10-1	-	TRBJ1-1	-	CASSETKTADTEAFF	TGCGCCAGCAGTGAGACAAAGACCGCCGACACTGAAGCTTTCTTT
TRBV6-5	TRBD2	TRBJ2-1	few	CASSYGLAGVSREQFF	TGTGCCAGCAGTTATGGACTAGCGGGAGTATCTAGAGAGCAGTTCTTC
TRBV29-1	TRBD1	TRBJ1-1	many	CSVEDLTGSGTEAFF	TGCAGCGTTGAAGATTTGACAGGGTCTGGCACTGAAGCTTTCTTT
TRBV4-1	-	TRBJ2-5	few	CASSQDGGGPGETQYF	TGCGCCAGCAGCCAAGATGGAGGGGGTCCGGGAGAGACCCAGTACTTC
TRBV30	TRBD1	TRBJ2-2	-	CAWGHGQGRGGELFF	TGTGCCTGGGGACACGGACAGGGGAGGGGCGGGGAGCTGTTTTTT
TRBV6-2/TRBV6-3	-	TRBJ1-1	-	CASNGGLNTEAFF	TGTGCCAGCAATGGGGGGCTTAACACTGAAGCTTTCTTT
TRBV5-5	TRBD1	TRBJ1-5	many	CASSLQGALGGQPQHF	TGTGCCAGCAGCTTGCAGGGGGCGTTAGGGGGTCAGCCCCAGCATTTT
TRBV2	-	TRBJ1-2	many	CASYSLYGYTF	TGTGCCAGCTATTCCCTCTATGGCTACACCTTC
TRBV12-5	TRBD1	TRBJ1-4	few	CASGLVTGADAATNEKLFF	TGTGCTAGTGGTTTGGTAACAGGGGCGGACGCTGCAACTAATGAAAAACTGTTTTTT
TRBV6-9	-	TRBJ2-7	many	CARRRLTYEQYF	TGTGCCCGAAGACGTCTTACCTACGAGCAGTACTTC
TRBV6-5	-	TRBJ2-5	-	CASSYVGDGQETQYF	TGTGCCAGCAGTTACGTCGGGGACGGCCAAGAGACCCAGTACTTC
TRBV28	TRBD2	TRBJ2-2	many	CASSLAGAGPVGELFF	TGTGCCAGCAGTCTAGCGGGAGCGGGGCCCGTCGGGGAGCTGTTTTTT
TRBV5-6	TRBD1	TRBJ2-5	many	CASSADDREETQYF	TGTGCCAGCAGCGCCGATGACAGGGAAGAGACCCAGTACTTC
TRBV2	TRBD1	TRBJ2-2	few	CASSDSETGSTNTGELFF	TGTGCCAGCAGTGACTCGGAGACAGGGAGTACGAACACCGGGGAGCTGTTTTTT
TRBV2	TRBD1	TRBJ2-5	-	CASSSILEGQQETQYF	TGTGCCAGCAGTTCCATCCTTGAGGGACAGCAAGAGACCCAGTACTTC
TRBV19	-	TRBJ1-1	-	CASSIFDTTEAFF	TGTGCCAGTAGTATCTTTGACACCACTGAAGCTTTCTTT
TRBV27	-	TRBJ2-5	-	CASSPSGQAPPYF	TGTGCCAGCAGTCCCAGCGGCCAAGCGCCCCCGTACTTC
TRBV10-3	-	TRBJ1-5	-	CAITGDSNQPQHF	TGTGCCATCACCGGAGATAGCAATCAGCCCCAGCATTTT
TRBV7-9	-	TRBJ1-2	-	CASSRLEGTYGYTF	TGTGCCAGCAGCCGTTTGGAGGGCACCTATGGCTACACCTTC
TRBV20-1	-	TRBJ1-6	-	CSATLTESSYNSPLHF	TGCAGTGCTACCCTGACGGAGAGCTCCTATAATTCACCCCTCCACTTT
TRBV28	-	TRBJ2-7	many	CASSLYSVPAYEQYF	TGTGCCAGCAGTTTATATTCAGTTCCTGCCTACGAGCAGTACTTC
TRBV2	TRBD2	TRBJ2-2	few	CASRFPGLAGGYANTGELFF	TGTGCCAGCAGGTTCCCGGGACTAGCGGGGGGCTACGCGAACACCGGGGAGCTGTTTTTT
TRBV7-2	TRBD2	TRBJ2-3	many	CASSLAAGGEGDTQYF	TGTGCCAGCAGCTTAGCAGCGGGGGGGGAGGGAGATACGCAGTATTTT
TRBV28	TRBD1	TRBJ2-7	few	CASSTGQESPYYEQYF	TGTGCCAGCAGTACGGGACAGGAGTCACCATACTACGAGCAGTACTTC
TRBV27	TRBD1	TRBJ2-4	few	CASSRGGEWAKNIQYF	TGTGCCAGCAGCAGAGGGGGCGAGTGGGCCAAAAACATTCAGTACTTC
TRBV7-9	-	TRBJ2-1	-	CASTILGNEQFF	TGTGCCAGCACCATCCTAGGCAATGAGCAGTTCTTC
TRBV6-6	TRBD1	TRBJ2-5	few	CASSYYRGETQYF	TGTGCCAGCAGTTACTACAGGGGAGAGACCCAGTACTTC
TRBV29-1	TRBD2	TRBJ2-7	few	CSVEEGTSYEQYF	TGCAGCGTTGAAGAGGGGACTAGCTACGAGCAGTACTTC
TRBV5-4	-	TRBJ2-7	few	CASSFGTRQGLLEQYF	TGTGCCAGCAGCTTCGGGACCCGACAGGGACTCCTCGAGCAGTACTTC
TRBV18	-	TRBJ2-1	few	CASSPPGGGQFF	TGTGCCAGCTCACCACCGGGGGGCGGGCAGTTCTTC
TRBV28	-	TRBJ1-5	few	CASSFGRVGQPQHF	TGTGCCAGCAGTTTTGGCAGGGTCGGTCAGCCCCAGCATTTT
TRBV28	TRBD1	TRBJ1-5	few	CASSWGDSYSNQPQHF	TGTGCCAGCAGCTGGGGGGACAGTTATAGCAATCAGCCCCAGCATTTT
TRBV11-3	TRBD1	TRBJ2-1	-	CASSLEGTGGFDEQFF	TGTGCCAGCAGCTTAGAGGGGACAGGGGGCTTCGATGAGCAGTTCTTC
TRBV6-2/TRBV6-3	TRBD1	TRBJ1-5	many	CASSYHPAGGQPQHF	TGTGCCAGCAGTTATCACCCCGCAGGGGGTCAGCCCCAGCATTTT